The source of this TCR beta chain is a study of T cell responses to AZD1222 COVID-19 vaccine. Study outcomes and limitations: Spike was spanned by vaccine-associated CD4 TCRs, with dominance at 160-218 and 743-854.

The assay was immunoSEQ multiplex PCR, and TCRdb's table has in-frame clones only and misses some. The repertoire includes tens of thousands of clones, roughly nine tenths of them detected once, and about 5% sits in the top ten. Losses at the gene ends were 4 bases for V and 3 bases for J; bases not matched to a gene: 11. The CDR3 sequence is 16 residues long. Looked up from germline, CDR1 is MDHEN and CDR2 is SYDVKM. This clone was seen just once. Its antigen is undetermined. This specimen consisted of peripheral blood, obtained 28 days after the second AZD1222 dose. J is TRBJ1-1 and V is TRBV28, with 7 bases matching TRBD1. The clonotype originates from an adult who received the AZD1222 COVID-19 vaccine. CDR3 sequence (DNA): TGTGCCAGCAGTTCCAACCGACTTACAGGGGACACTGAAGCTTTCTTT. It codes for CASSSNRLTGDTEAFF.